The sequence of this T cell receptor beta chain was determined in a study of blood T cell repertoires in COVID-19. Across the whole study: Collection of acute and convalescent COVID-19 samples took place in the United States, Italy and Spain. In each case, the material was cDNA or gDNA derived from T cells, B-cell-depleted T cells, or PBMCs.

As handled by the study authors: Counts of nucleated cells, estimated from reference gene primer amplification, were obtained. Measured with immunoSEQ multiplex PCR; TCRdb has only the in-frame clones, and not every one. V and J calls and clone size come straight from that table; D and trimming were deduced from the DNA. The table has around 41,000 clones, 88% seen once. There are 16 residues in the CDR3. The V gene end was trimmed by 0 bases and the J gene end by 2 bases; junction bases not matched to a gene: 7. Germline CDR1 and CDR2: LGHNA and YNFKEQ. What was sequenced was peripheral blood. The TCR sequence derives from a human donor in a cohort sampled during active COVID-19. The chain employs TRBV4-2 and TRBJ2-7, with 7 bases fitting TRBD2. The DNA of the CDR3 is TGTGCCAGCAGCCAAGATGCGGGGGAGAACCCCTACGAGCAGTACTTC. As protein: CASSQDAGENPYEQYF.